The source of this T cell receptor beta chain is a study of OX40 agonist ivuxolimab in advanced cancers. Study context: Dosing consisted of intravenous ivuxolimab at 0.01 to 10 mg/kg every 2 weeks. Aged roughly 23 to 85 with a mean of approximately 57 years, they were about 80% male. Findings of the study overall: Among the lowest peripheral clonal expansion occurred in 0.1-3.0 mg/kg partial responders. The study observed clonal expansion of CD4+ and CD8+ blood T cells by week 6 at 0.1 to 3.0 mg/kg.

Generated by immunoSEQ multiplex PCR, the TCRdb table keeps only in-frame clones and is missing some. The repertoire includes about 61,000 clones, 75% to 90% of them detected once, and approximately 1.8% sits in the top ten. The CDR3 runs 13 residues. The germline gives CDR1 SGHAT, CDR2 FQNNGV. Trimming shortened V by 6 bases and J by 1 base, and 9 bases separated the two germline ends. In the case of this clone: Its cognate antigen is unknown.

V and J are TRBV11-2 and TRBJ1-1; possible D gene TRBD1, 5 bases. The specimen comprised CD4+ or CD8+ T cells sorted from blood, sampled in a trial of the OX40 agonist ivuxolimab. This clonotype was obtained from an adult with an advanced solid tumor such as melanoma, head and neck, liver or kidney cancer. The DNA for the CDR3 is TGTGCCAGCAGTCAACAGGCGAACACTGAAGCTTTCTTT. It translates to CASSQQANTEAFF.